Listed below are T cell receptor beta chains from one sample, sequenced in a study of blood T cell repertoires in COVID-19. Data came from immunoSEQ multiplex PCR; TCRdb stores just in-frame clones and leaves some out. The sample shows roughly 480,000 clones, 85% to 90% of them seen only once. The sample consisted of peripheral blood. The source of these receptors is a man aged 18 to 30 with COVID-19, enrolled during active disease. Each CDR3 is given with its conserved first and last residue. A D gene is named only where the DNA matches it firmly. Some rows have no size entry. The others give once, few or many, or a class for an expanded clone.

abundance,j_gene,d_gene,v_gene,CDR3aa,CDR3nt
-,TRBJ1-2,-,TRBV6-2/TRBV6-3,CASSTQGLAGNF,TGTGCCAGCAGCACGCAGGGACTCGCAGGGAACTTC
-,TRBJ1-5,TRBD1,TRBV27,CASSSSGTGGPHQPQHF,TGTGCCAGCAGTTCCTCCGGGACAGGGGGCCCCCATCAGCCCCAGCATTTT
-,TRBJ2-3,-,TRBV24-1,CATSDFPGPDTQYF,TGTGCCACCAGTGATTTCCCAGGTCCGGATACGCAGTATTTT
once,TRBJ2-1,TRBD1,TRBV7-8,CASSGYTGGGEQFF,TGTGCCAGCAGCGGATACACAGGGGGCGGAGAGCAGTTCTTC
once,TRBJ2-5,-,TRBV3-1/TRBV3-2,CASSLGTIEGGATQYF,TGTGCCAGCAGCCTCGGCACCATAGAGGGAGGAGCGACCCAGTACTTC
-,TRBJ2-7,TRBD2,TRBV11-2,CASSLVAGPYEQYF,TGTGCCAGCAGCTTAGTAGCGGGCCCCTACGAGCAGTACTTC
-,TRBJ2-7,TRBD1,TRBV4-1,CASSQGQGKTYEQYF,TGCGCCAGCAGCCAAGGACAGGGGAAGACCTACGAGCAGTACTTC
-,TRBJ2-2,TRBD2,TRBV9,CASSVGLAGVNTGELFF,TGTGCCAGCAGCGTAGGTTTAGCGGGCGTTAACACCGGGGAGCTGTTTTTT
-,TRBJ2-1,-,TRBV29-1,CSVQTNRRDEQFF,TGCAGCGTTCAGACAAACCGCCGCGATGAGCAGTTCTTC
-,TRBJ2-1,TRBD2,TRBV18,CASSPTGTRGTEQFF,TGTGCCAGCTCACCTACCGGGACTAGAGGCACTGAGCAGTTCTTC
-,TRBJ2-1,TRBD2,TRBV14,CASSSGTSGGVSYNEQFF,TGTGCCAGCAGCTCCGGGACTAGCGGGGGGGTCTCCTACAATGAGCAGTTCTTC
once,TRBJ2-1,TRBD1,TRBV6-4,CASRADRGTYNEQFF,TGTGCCAGCAGAGCCGACAGGGGCACATACAATGAGCAGTTCTTC
-,TRBJ2-7,-,TRBV27,CASSGGYPHYEQYF,TGTGCCAGCAGTGGAGGATATCCCCACTACGAGCAGTACTTC
-,TRBJ1-1,TRBD1,TRBV16,CASSPQGAAAWMAFF,TGTGCCAGCAGCCCACAGGGGGCCGCGGCGTGGATGGCTTTCTTT
-,TRBJ1-5,-,TRBV10-3,CAISFGGDQPQHF,TGTGCCATCAGTTTCGGTGGTGATCAGCCCCAGCATTTT
-,TRBJ2-1,-,TRBV10-1,CASSGEVAYNEQFF,TGCGCCAGCAGTGGGGAGGTAGCCTACAATGAGCAGTTCTTC
-,TRBJ1-6,-,TRBV18,CASSPGGHSPLHF,TGTGCCAGCTCACCAGGGGGCCATTCACCCCTCCACTTT
-,TRBJ1-5,-,TRBV27,CASSLAGGQPQHF,TGTGCCAGCAGTTTAGCGGGGGGCCAGCCCCAGCATTTT
once,TRBJ1-2,-,TRBV6-5,CASSSRGGYTF,TGTGCCAGCAGTTCTCGGGGAGGCTACACCTTC
-,TRBJ1-1,-,TRBV6-5,CASSLNMNTEAFF,TGTGCCAGCAGCCTCAACATGAACACTGAAGCTTTCTTT
-,TRBJ2-2,-,TRBV7-6,CATAGNTGELFF,TGTGCTACGGCGGGAAACACCGGGGAGCTGTTTTTT
-,TRBJ1-4,TRBD1,TRBV6-2/TRBV6-3,CASSHQPSTGVVGKLFF,TGTGCCAGCAGCCACCAACCATCGACAGGGGTCGTCGGAAAACTGTTTTTT
-,TRBJ1-1,-,TRBV7-2,CASSLYTTEAFF,TGTGCCAGCAGCTTATACACGACTGAAGCTTTCTTT
-,TRBJ1-3,-,TRBV11-2,CASSLVQGSSGNTIYF,TGTGCCAGCAGCTTAGTCCAGGGGAGCTCTGGAAACACCATATATTTT
-,TRBJ2-2,-,TRBV24-1,CATSDLRSRAGKPGELFF,TGTGCCACCAGTGATTTGCGTTCCAGGGCAGGGAAGCCCGGGGAGCTGTTTTTT
-,TRBJ1-2,-,TRBV18,CASSPQTGSYGYTF,TGTGCCAGCTCACCTCAGACAGGCTCCTATGGCTACACCTTC
-,TRBJ1-4,-,TRBV2,CASIEGGEKLFF,TGTGCCAGCATCGAGGGAGGTGAAAAACTGTTTTTT
-,TRBJ1-4,-,TRBV7-2,CASSSFGNEKLFF,TGTGCCAGCAGCTCTTTCGGGAATGAAAAACTGTTTTTT
-,TRBJ2-5,-,TRBV7-2,CASSVNRETQYF,TGTGCCAGCAGCGTCAATCGGGAGACCCAGTACTTC